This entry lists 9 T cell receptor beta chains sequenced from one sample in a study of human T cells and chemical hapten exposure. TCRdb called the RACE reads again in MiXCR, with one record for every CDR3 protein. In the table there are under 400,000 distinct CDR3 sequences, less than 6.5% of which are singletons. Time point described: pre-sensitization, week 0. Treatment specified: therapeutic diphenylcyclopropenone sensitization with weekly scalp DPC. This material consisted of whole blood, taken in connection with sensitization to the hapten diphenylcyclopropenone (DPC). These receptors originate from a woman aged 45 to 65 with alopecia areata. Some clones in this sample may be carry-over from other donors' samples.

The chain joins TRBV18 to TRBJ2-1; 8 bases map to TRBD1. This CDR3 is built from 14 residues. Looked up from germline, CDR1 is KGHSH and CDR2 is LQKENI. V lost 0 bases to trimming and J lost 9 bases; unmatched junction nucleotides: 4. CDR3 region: CASSPPSGGGEQFF. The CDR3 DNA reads TGTGCCAGCTCACCACCCTCAGGGGGCGGTGAGCAGTTCTTC. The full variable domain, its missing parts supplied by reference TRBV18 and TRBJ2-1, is NAGVMQNPRHLVRRRGQEARLRCSPMKGHSHVYWYRQLPEEGLKFMVYLQKENIIDESGMPKERFSAEFPKEGPSILRIQQVVRGDSAAYFCASSPPSGGGEQFFGPGTRLTVL.

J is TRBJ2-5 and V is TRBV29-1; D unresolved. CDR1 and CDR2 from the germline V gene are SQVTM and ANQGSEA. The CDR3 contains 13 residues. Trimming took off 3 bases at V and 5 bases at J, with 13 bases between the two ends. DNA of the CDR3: TGCAGCGTTGATAAGCGAGAAGGGGAGACCCAGTACTTC. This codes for CSVDKREGETQYF.

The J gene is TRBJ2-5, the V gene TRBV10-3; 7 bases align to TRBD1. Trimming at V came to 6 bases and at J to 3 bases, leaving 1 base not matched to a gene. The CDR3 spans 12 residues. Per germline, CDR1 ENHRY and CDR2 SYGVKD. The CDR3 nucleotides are TGTGCCATCAGCGACAGGGAAGAGACCCAGTACTTC. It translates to CAISDREETQYF.

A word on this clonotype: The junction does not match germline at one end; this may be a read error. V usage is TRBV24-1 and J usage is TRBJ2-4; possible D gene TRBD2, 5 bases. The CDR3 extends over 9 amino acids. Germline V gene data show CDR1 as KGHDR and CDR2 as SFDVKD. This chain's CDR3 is CAAREGLYF. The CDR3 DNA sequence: TGTGCCGCCAGAGAGGGTTTGTACTTC.

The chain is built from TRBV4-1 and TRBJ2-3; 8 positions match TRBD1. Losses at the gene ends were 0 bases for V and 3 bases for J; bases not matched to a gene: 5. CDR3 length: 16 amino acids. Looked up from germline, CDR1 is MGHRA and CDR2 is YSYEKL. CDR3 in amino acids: CASSQDSGGGTDTQYF. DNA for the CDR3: TGCGCCAGCAGCCAAGACTCAGGGGGCGGGACAGATACGCAGTATTTT.

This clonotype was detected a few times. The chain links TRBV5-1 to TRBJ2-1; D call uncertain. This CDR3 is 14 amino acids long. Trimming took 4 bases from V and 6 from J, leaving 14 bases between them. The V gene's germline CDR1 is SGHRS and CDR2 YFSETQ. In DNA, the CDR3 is TGCGCCAGCAGCCAATCTGGAGCAAGCAATGAGCAGTTCTTC. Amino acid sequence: CASSQSGASNEQFF.

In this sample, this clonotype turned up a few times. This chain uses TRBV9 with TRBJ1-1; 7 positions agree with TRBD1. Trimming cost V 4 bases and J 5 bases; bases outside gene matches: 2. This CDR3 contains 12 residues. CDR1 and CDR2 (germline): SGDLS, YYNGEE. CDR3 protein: CASSQTGTEAFF. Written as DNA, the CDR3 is TGTGCCAGCAGCCAGACAGGGACTGAAGCTTTCTTT.

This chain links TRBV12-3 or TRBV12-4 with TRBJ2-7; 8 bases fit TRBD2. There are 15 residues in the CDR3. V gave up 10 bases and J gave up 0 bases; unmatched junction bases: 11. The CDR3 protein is CAISAGATSSYEQYF. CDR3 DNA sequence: TGTGCCATCTCAGCGGGGGCAACGAGCTCCTACGAGCAGTACTTC.

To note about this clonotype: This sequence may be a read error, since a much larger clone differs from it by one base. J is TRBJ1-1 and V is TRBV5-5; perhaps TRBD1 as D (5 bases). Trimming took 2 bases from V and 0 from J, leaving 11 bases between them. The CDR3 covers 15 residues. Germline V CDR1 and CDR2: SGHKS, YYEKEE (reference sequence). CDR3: CASSFRAGMNTEAFF. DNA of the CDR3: TGTGCCAGCAGCTTTAGGGCAGGGATGAACACTGAAGCTTTCTTT. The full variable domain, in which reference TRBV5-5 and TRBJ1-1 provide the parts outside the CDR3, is DAGVTQSPTHLIKTRGQQVTLRCSPISGHKSVSWYQQVLGQGPQFIFQYYEKEERGRGNFPDRFSARQFPNYSSELNVNALLLGDSALYLCASSFRAGMNTEAFFGQGTRLTVV.